Following are 27 T cell receptor beta chains from one sample sequenced in a study of cytomegalovirus exposure and HLA in healthy donors. Here immunoSEQ multiplex PCR was the method, and the copy in TCRdb shows in-frame clones only, minus some. The sample has tens of thousands of clones; 96% are singletons. Sequenced sample: PBMCs. The receptor set was obtained from a man younger than 30 in good health and CMV-seronegative.

This clone appeared a single time. J is TRBJ2-1 and V is TRBV28; no clear D gene. The CDR3 length is 14 residues. The germline V gene has CDR1 MDHEN and CDR2 SYDVKM. The ends were cut back, 3 bases at V and 2 bases at J, with 8 bases in the middle. The CDR3 nucleotides are TGTGCCAGCAGTTTCAGCGCGACCTACAATGAGCAGTTCTTC. Its protein product is CASSFSATYNEQFF.

V and J are TRBV29-1 and TRBJ2-5; maybe TRBD2 (6 bases). The germline V gene encodes CDR1 SQVTM and CDR2 ANQGSEA. Trimming removed 6 bases from V and 2 bases from J, with 10 bases in between. The CDR3 contains 12 residues. CDR3 protein: CSVGTLQETQYF. For the CDR3, the DNA is TGCAGCGTCGGGACTTTACAAGAGACCCAGTACTTC.

The chain carries TRBV28 and TRBJ1-2; D gene unclear. This CDR3 has 12 amino acids. V was cut by 7 bases and J by 2 bases, with 8 bases left in between. Germline V CDR1 and CDR2: MDHEN, SYDVKM. CDR3 nucleotides: TGTGCCAGCACCCCGGGGAACTATGGCTACACCTTC. As protein: CASTPGNYGYTF.

The chain uses TRBV14 and TRBJ2-2; 7 bases are shared with TRBD1. The CDR3 has 13 residues. Trimming removed 8 bases from V and 7 bases from J; junction bases left unmatched: 7. Germline V gene lookup returns CDR1 SGHDN and CDR2 FVKESK. CDR3 sequence: CASQQGLGGELFF. The CDR3, as DNA: TGTGCCAGCCAACAGGGGCTCGGCGGGGAGCTGTTTTTT.

The chain carries TRBV5-1 and TRBJ2-2; 10 bases fit TRBD2. The CDR3 length is 16 residues. CDR1 SGHRS and CDR2 YFSETQ come from the germline V gene. V was clipped by 3 bases and J by 4 bases; unmatched bases: 6. In DNA, the CDR3 is TGCGCCAGCAGCTGGAGCGGGAGGGCCAGCACCGGGGAGCTGTTTTTT. Translating gives CASSWSGRASTGELFF.

The chain is built from TRBV6-6 and TRBJ2-5; TRBD2 agrees at 12 bases. The CDR3 is 15 residues long. The junction had 6 bases not matched to a gene; V was cut back by 5 bases and J by 5 bases. Germline values: CDR1 MNHNY, CDR2 SVGAGI (reference sequence). The CDR3 DNA sequence: TGTGCCAGCAGTCAGACTAGCGGGAGCTGGGAGACCCAGTACTTC. This codes for CASSQTSGSWETQYF.

The CDR3 DNA is TGTGCCAGTAGTGACCCCTTAGGGAGGTTCAATGAGCAGTTCTTC. This sequence encodes CASSDPLGRFNEQFF. The chain recombines TRBV19 with TRBJ2-1; D is perhaps TRBD2 (6 bases). Germline assignment: CDR1 LNHDA and CDR2 SQIVND (reference sequence). There are 15 residues in the CDR3. V lost 5 bases, J lost 6 bases, and 17 bases lay in between.

Only one count was recorded for this clone. The gene calls are TRBV4-1 and TRBJ2-1; D might be TRBD1 (7 bases). The CDR3 runs 16 residues. The germline V and J ends were trimmed by 4 bases and 4 bases, with 17 bases remaining between them. Looked up from germline, CDR1 is MGHRA and CDR2 is YSYEKL. The CDR3 here is CASSRGADRAYNEQFF. Written as DNA, the CDR3 is TGCGCCAGCAGCCGGGGGGCTGACAGGGCTTACAATGAGCAGTTCTTC.

In its sample, this clone was seen once. V gene TRBV7-9 combines with J gene TRBJ2-7, with D tentatively TRBD1 (8 bases). The CDR3 consists of 14 residues. Trimming cost V 5 bases and J 6 bases, with 17 bases left between them. Germline CDR1 is SEHNR and CDR2 is FQNEAQ (reference sequence). The CDR3 DNA is TGTGCCAGCAGCCACGGACAGGGAGGGAGCGAGCAGTACTTC. This encodes CASSHGQGGSEQYF. Full variable domain (outside the CDR3, taken from reference TRBV7-9 and TRBJ2-7): DTGVSQNPRHKITKRGQNVTFRCDPISEHNRLYWYRQTLGQGPEFLTYFQNEAQLEKSRLLSDRFSAERPKGSFSTLEIQRTEQGDSAMYLCASSHGQGGSEQYFGPGTRLTVT.

This clone was found once. The rearrangement joins TRBV5-1 to TRBJ1-3; D may be TRBD1 (5 bases). The V and J ends lost 0 bases and 1 base respectively, with 17 bases between them. The CDR3 runs to 18 residues. CDR1 is SGHRS and CDR2 is YFSETQ in the germline V gene. CDR3 amino acids: CASSLAGQGVGSGNTIYF. The CDR3 DNA sequence: TGCGCCAGCAGCTTGGCCGGCCAGGGTGTAGGTTCTGGAAACACCATATATTTT.

The genes are TRBV5-1 and TRBJ2-1; D is unresolved. Germline V gene data show CDR1 as SGHRS and CDR2 as YFSETQ. Trimming took 2 bases from V and 9 from J, leaving 15 bases between them. CDR3 size: 14 residues. The CDR3 sequence: CASSFGPPDGEQFF. Written as DNA, the CDR3 is TGCGCCAGCAGCTTTGGGCCCCCGGATGGTGAGCAGTTCTTC.

This clone has just one count. The J gene is TRBJ2-7, the V gene TRBV7-6; D may be TRBD1 (6 bases). The CDR3 extends over 15 amino acids. The germline CDR1 and CDR2 sequences are SGHVS and FNYEAQ. V lost 0 bases to trimming and J lost 2 bases, with 11 bases between them. The chain's CDR3 is CASSLAQGHTYEQYF. The CDR3 DNA is TGTGCCAGCAGCTTAGCACAGGGCCACACCTACGAGCAGTACTTC.

This clone was counted once. This chain links TRBV28 with TRBJ1-5; maybe TRBD1 (6 bases). Trimming removed 5 bases from V and 6 bases from J, with 17 bases in between. The CDR3 runs 15 residues. The germline gives CDR1 MDHEN, CDR2 SYDVKM. The CDR3 DNA is TGTGCCAGCAGTCTATCACTTACAGGGACTCAGCCCCAGCATTTT. Translating gives CASSLSLTGTQPQHF.

The rearrangement uses TRBV19 and TRBJ2-1; the match to TRBD2 covers 7 bases. With V trimmed by 11 bases and J by 2 bases, 12 bases remained unmatched. This CDR3 contains 15 residues. Germline assignment: CDR1 LNHDA and CDR2 SQIVND (reference sequence). The CDR3: CACGPMGGPYNEQFF. CDR3 coding DNA: TGTGCCTGTGGTCCAATGGGAGGGCCCTACAATGAGCAGTTCTTC. Full variable domain (rest looked up from reference TRBV19 and TRBJ2-1): DGGITQSPKYLFRKEGQNVTLSCEQNLNHDAMYWYRQDPGQGLRLIYYSQIVNDFQKGDIAEGYSVSREKKESFPLTVTSAQKNPTAFYLCACGPMGGPYNEQFFGPGTRLTVL.

This sequence joins TRBV11-2 and TRBJ2-1; TRBD1 agrees at 9 bases. From germline, CDR1 is SGHAT and CDR2 FQNNGV. The J segment lost 7 bases and the V segment lost 7 bases, leaving 11 bases of the junction unmatched. The CDR3 is 15 residues long. The CDR3 DNA sequence: TGTGCCAGCACTTCAACAGGGGGCGATTTTAATGAGCAGTTCTTC. This codes for CASTSTGGDFNEQFF.

This clone was picked up one time. The chain carries TRBV6-1 and TRBJ1-1; 10 nucleotides match TRBD1. The V segment lost 7 bases and the J segment 1 base; nucleotides outside the gene matches: 3. The germline gives CDR1 MNHNS, CDR2 SASEGT. The CDR3 length is 14 residues. The CDR3 loop is CASTRQGANTEAFF. The CDR3 nucleotides are TGTGCCAGCACTCGACAGGGGGCGAACACTGAAGCTTTCTTT.

The chain uses TRBV5-5 and TRBJ2-7; possibly TRBD2 for D (6 bases). Germline V gene sequence: CDR1 SGHKS, CDR2 YYEKEE (reference sequence). The CDR3 is 14 residues long. V lost 1 base, J lost 6 bases, and 14 bases lay in between. As DNA, the CDR3 is TGTGCCAGCAGCTTGACGGGAGACCGGCGCGAGCAGTACTTC. This sequence encodes CASSLTGDRREQYF.

The rearrangement uses TRBV9 and TRBJ1-3, with D possibly being TRBD1 (5 bases). Trimming cost V 4 bases and J 0 bases, with 14 bases left between them. Germline loops: CDR1 SGDLS, CDR2 YYNGEE. The CDR3 runs 16 residues. The CDR3 region has the DNA TGTGCCAGCAGCCCTATGTCGGGGGTCTCTGGAAACACCATATATTTT. Translated: CASSPMSGVSGNTIYF.

V gene TRBV9 combines with J gene TRBJ2-6; D is perhaps TRBD2 (7 bases). Germline values: CDR1 SGDLS, CDR2 YYNGEE. V shed 0 bases and J shed 4 bases, with 11 bases lying between them. The CDR3 spans 16 residues. The CDR3 here is CASSVDGGLGANVLTF. The CDR3 nucleotides are TGTGCCAGCAGCGTAGACGGGGGGCTAGGGGCCAACGTCCTGACTTTC. The variable domain in full, completed from reference TRBV9 and TRBJ2-6, reads DSGVTQTPKHLITATGQRVTLRCSPRSGDLSVYWYQQSLDQGLQFLIQYYNGEERAKGNILERFSAQQFPDLHSELNLSSLELGDSALYFCASSVDGGLGANVLTFGAGSRLTVL.

This chain uses TRBV2 with TRBJ1-1, with D unresolved. CDR3 length: 13 residues. Trimming took off 1 base at V and 8 bases at J, with 11 bases between the two ends. The germline gives CDR1 SNHLY, CDR2 FYNNEI. CDR3 sequence: CASSEVGGEEAFF. The CDR3 DNA sequence: TGTGCCAGCAGTGAAGTCGGCGGGGAAGAAGCTTTCTTT.

This clone was seen a handful of times. The chain combines TRBV11-1 with TRBJ1-2, with D possibly being TRBD1 (5 bases). The V end lost 3 bases, the J end lost 7 bases, and 9 bases lay between the germline ends. The CDR3 is 12 amino acids. Per germline, CDR1 SGHAT and CDR2 FQDESV (reference sequence). This chain's CDR3 is CASSLAGSGYTF. CDR3 sequence (DNA): TGTGCCAGCAGCTTGGCAGGGTCTGGCTACACCTTC.

The J gene is TRBJ1-1, the V gene TRBV15; the D gene is possibly TRBD1 (6 bases). Germline V gives CDR1 LNHNV, CDR2 YYDKDF (reference sequence). V dropped 2 bases and J dropped 8 bases, with 18 bases sitting between them. The CDR3 runs to 15 residues. The DNA for the CDR3 is TGTGCCACCAGCAGATCGACCATCGGGGGGGGCGAAGCTTTCTTT. Amino acids: CATSRSTIGGGEAFF.

The rearrangement uses TRBV7-9 and TRBJ2-1, with TRBD2 matching over 16 bases. Germline V gives CDR1 SEHNR, CDR2 FQNEAQ (reference sequence). The CDR3 runs to 17 residues. The ends lost 4 bases at V and 2 bases at J; junction bases unmatched: 2. The CDR3 DNA follows: TGTGCCAGCAGCTCGGGACTAGCGGGAGGGACCTACAATGAGCAGTTCTTC. As protein: CASSSGLAGGTYNEQFF.

The chain has TRBV7-9 and TRBJ2-1, with D unclear. Trimming pared 7 bases from V and 4 bases from J, leaving 11 bases between. The CDR3 loop spans 13 amino acids. Per germline, CDR1 SEHNR and CDR2 FQNEAQ (reference sequence). CDR3 nucleotide sequence: TGTGCCAGCACCCTTGATCTATACAATGAGCAGTTCTTC. Amino acid sequence: CASTLDLYNEQFF.

The J gene is TRBJ2-1, the V gene TRBV6-5; the D gene is possibly TRBD1 (5 bases). Germline V CDR1 and CDR2: MNHEY, SVGAGI. V lost 0 bases to trimming and J lost 0 bases, with 9 bases between them. The CDR3 is made up of 16 amino acids. The DNA for the CDR3 is TGTGCCAGCAGTTACTCTACCAGGGCCTCCTACAATGAGCAGTTCTTC. It encodes CASSYSTRASYNEQFF.

V is TRBV6-1 and J is TRBJ2-2; 9 bases match TRBD1. This CDR3 spans 19 amino acids. The junction had 15 bases not matched to a gene; V was cut back by 3 bases and J by 4 bases. In germline, CDR1 is MNHNS, CDR2 SASEGT. The CDR3 coding sequence is TGTGCCAGCAGTGATAGTCTTCAACAGGGGGCTCGTATCACCGGGGAGCTGTTTTTT. Translated, it gives CASSDSLQQGARITGELFF.

This chain links TRBV11-3 with TRBJ2-1; 7 bases fit TRBD2. The length of the CDR3 is 14 residues. The junction had 7 bases not matched to a gene; V was cut back by 1 base and J by 10 bases. Germline loops: CDR1 SGHNT, CDR2 YENEEA. The DNA of the CDR3 is TGTGCCAGCAGCTTAGTCAGCGGGGCCATGGAGCAGTTCTTC. Translation: CASSLVSGAMEQFF.